The rows below give T cell receptor beta chains drawn from one sample of a study of CD8 T cells in Susac syndrome. One entry per CDR3 protein, called by TCRdb with MiXCR from the immunoSEQ multiplex PCR reads. The profile shows approximately 140,000 distinct CDR3 sequences, roughly 80% of them singletons. Sequencing used CD8+ T cells from PBMCs. These TCRs come from a human donor with multiple sclerosis. Both conserved end residues are part of each CDR3. A D gene is named only where the DNA matches it firmly. Size is stated for part of the rows, as once, few or many counts, or as a class when the clone is expanded.

cdr3_nt: TGTGCCAGCAGTCTGTATGACACTGAAGCTTTCTTT
cdr3_aa: CASSLYDTEAFF
clone_size: -
d_call: -
cdr3_length: 12
j_call: TRBJ1-1
v_call: TRBV5-6

cdr3_nt: TGTGCCAGTAGTGCCCCCGCACAGGGCTTCCCTGAAGCTTTCTTT
cdr3_aa: CASSAPAQGFPEAFF
clone_size: -
d_call: -
cdr3_length: 15
j_call: TRBJ1-1
v_call: TRBV19

cdr3_nt: TGTGCCAGCAGCGCAACAGGGGAAGGCGACAATGAGCAGTTCTTC
cdr3_aa: CASSATGEGDNEQFF
clone_size: -
d_call: TRBD1
cdr3_length: 15
j_call: TRBJ2-1
v_call: TRBV2

cdr3_nt: TGTGCCAGCAGAGGCCTATCCCCCTACAATGAGCAGTTCTTC
cdr3_aa: CASRGLSPYNEQFF
clone_size: -
d_call: -
cdr3_length: 14
j_call: TRBJ2-1
v_call: TRBV25-1

cdr3_nt: TGTGCCAGCAGTTTACGTTCTAGCGGCTATACGCAGTATTTT
cdr3_aa: CASSLRSSGYTQYF
clone_size: -
d_call: TRBD2
cdr3_length: 14
j_call: TRBJ2-3
v_call: TRBV27

cdr3_nt: TGTGCCAGCAGCGATTATGGGTTGGCGCAGTATTTT
cdr3_aa: CASSDYGLAQYF
clone_size: -
d_call: -
cdr3_length: 12
j_call: TRBJ2-3
v_call: TRBV25-1

cdr3_nt: TGTGCCACCTATCGGACAGAGGGGTACAATGAGCAGTTCTTC
cdr3_aa: CATYRTEGYNEQFF
clone_size: -
d_call: -
cdr3_length: 14
j_call: TRBJ2-1
v_call: TRBV28

cdr3_nt: TGTGCCAGTAGGGAGGGCAGATCCTCTGGGGCCAACGTCCTGACTTTC
cdr3_aa: CASREGRSSGANVLTF
clone_size: -
d_call: -
cdr3_length: 16
j_call: TRBJ2-6
v_call: TRBV19

cdr3_nt: TGTGCCAGCAGTTACGGGGAGACGGGGCCGCAGTTCTTC
cdr3_aa: CASSYGETGPQFF
clone_size: -
d_call: -
cdr3_length: 13
j_call: TRBJ2-1
v_call: TRBV6-5

cdr3_nt: TGTGCCAGCAGCTTAGGACAGGGGCCTACTGGGCAGTATTTT
cdr3_aa: CASSLGQGPTGQYF
clone_size: few
d_call: TRBD1
cdr3_length: 14
j_call: TRBJ2-3
v_call: TRBV7-6

cdr3_nt: TGTGCCAGCAGTTACTCGATAGTTAGCTCCTACAATGAGCAGTTCTTC
cdr3_aa: CASSYSIVSSYNEQFF
clone_size: -
d_call: -
cdr3_length: 16
j_call: TRBJ2-1
v_call: TRBV6-2/TRBV6-3

cdr3_nt: TGTGCCAGTAGTATACAGAATACCGGGGAGCTGTTTTTT
cdr3_aa: CASSIQNTGELFF
clone_size: -
d_call: -
cdr3_length: 13
j_call: TRBJ2-2
v_call: TRBV19

cdr3_nt: TGCAGCGTAGTTTATACTGAAGCTTTCTTT
cdr3_aa: CSVVYTEAFF
clone_size: once
d_call: -
cdr3_length: 10
j_call: TRBJ1-1
v_call: TRBV29-1

cdr3_nt: TGCGCCAGCAGCCAGCGTCCGGGGGGACTAGCGGGAGGGCTTAGCACAGATACGCAGTATTTT
cdr3_aa: CASSQRPGGLAGGLSTDTQYF
clone_size: -
d_call: TRBD2
cdr3_length: 21
j_call: TRBJ2-3
v_call: TRBV4-3

cdr3_nt: TGTGCCAGCAGCTCCTGGACTAGCGGAGACAATGAGCAGTTCTTC
cdr3_aa: CASSSWTSGDNEQFF
clone_size: -
d_call: TRBD2
cdr3_length: 15
j_call: TRBJ2-1
v_call: TRBV7-9

cdr3_nt: TGTGCCAGTACGTCCCAGGGCGCTGAAACTGAAGCTTTCTTT
cdr3_aa: CASTSQGAETEAFF
clone_size: -
d_call: -
cdr3_length: 14
j_call: TRBJ1-1
v_call: TRBV19

cdr3_nt: TGTGCCAGCAAGGGTGTTCGCGGGGCAGGGGTAAGGCTGGAGACCCAGTACTTC
cdr3_aa: CASKGVRGAGVRLETQYF
clone_size: -
d_call: -
cdr3_length: 18
j_call: TRBJ2-5
v_call: TRBV27

cdr3_nt: TGTGCCAGCACAGCCACAGGGACCGATGGCTACACCTTC
cdr3_aa: CASTATGTDGYTF
clone_size: -
d_call: -
cdr3_length: 13
j_call: TRBJ1-2
v_call: TRBV30

cdr3_nt: TGTGCCAGTAGTATATTCGACGGTGAAGCTTTCTTT
cdr3_aa: CASSIFDGEAFF
clone_size: once
d_call: -
cdr3_length: 12
j_call: TRBJ1-1
v_call: TRBV19

cdr3_nt: TGTGCCAGCAGCTTACCGCGGGGGCTCCACGTTGAGCAGTTCTTC
cdr3_aa: CASSLPRGLHVEQFF
clone_size: -
d_call: -
cdr3_length: 15
j_call: TRBJ2-1
v_call: TRBV7-9

cdr3_nt: TGCAGCGTTGAAGTGGGACAGTACTCCTACGAGCAGTACTTC
cdr3_aa: CSVEVGQYSYEQYF
clone_size: -
d_call: TRBD1
cdr3_length: 14
j_call: TRBJ2-7
v_call: TRBV29-1

cdr3_nt: TGTGCCAGCAGCCCCGACCGGATTCCTGGAAACACCATATATTTT
cdr3_aa: CASSPDRIPGNTIYF
clone_size: -
d_call: -
cdr3_length: 15
j_call: TRBJ1-3
v_call: TRBV12-3/TRBV12-4

cdr3_nt: TGCGCCAGCAGCCAAGATGATCCGATCTCCAACACTGAAGCTTTCTTT
cdr3_aa: CASSQDDPISNTEAFF
clone_size: -
d_call: -
cdr3_length: 16
j_call: TRBJ1-1
v_call: TRBV4-1

cdr3_nt: TGTGCCAGCAGTTTTGGGTATCACAATGAGCAGTTCTTC
cdr3_aa: CASSFGYHNEQFF
clone_size: -
d_call: -
cdr3_length: 13
j_call: TRBJ2-1
v_call: TRBV28

cdr3_nt: TGTGCCAGCGGACAGGACGGAGATGAAAAACTGTTTTTT
cdr3_aa: CASGQDGDEKLFF
clone_size: -
d_call: TRBD1
cdr3_length: 13
j_call: TRBJ1-4
v_call: TRBV7-9

cdr3_nt: TGTGCCAGCAGCTTAGGGCTACAGCCCCAGCATTTT
cdr3_aa: CASSLGLQPQHF
clone_size: -
d_call: -
cdr3_length: 12
j_call: TRBJ1-5
v_call: TRBV7-9

cdr3_nt: TGTGCCAGCAGTGCCTCGGCCCAAGAGACCCAGTACTTC
cdr3_aa: CASSASAQETQYF
clone_size: few
d_call: -
cdr3_length: 13
j_call: TRBJ2-5
v_call: TRBV2

cdr3_nt: TGTGCCAGCAGCGAAGTGGATCCCATTTCAATTCACACTGAAGCTTTCTTT
cdr3_aa: CASSEVDPISIHTEAFF
clone_size: -
d_call: -
cdr3_length: 17
j_call: TRBJ1-1
v_call: TRBV3-1

cdr3_nt: TGTGCCAGCAGTTTACAGGGGGCAGGTGAAGCTTTCTTT
cdr3_aa: CASSLQGAGEAFF
clone_size: few
d_call: TRBD1
cdr3_length: 13
j_call: TRBJ1-1
v_call: TRBV27

cdr3_nt: TGTGCCAGCAGTTTAAATCGGGCGGGGCCCCTATATGGCTACACCTTC
cdr3_aa: CASSLNRAGPLYGYTF
clone_size: -
d_call: -
cdr3_length: 16
j_call: TRBJ1-2
v_call: TRBV27

cdr3_nt: TGTGCCAGCAGCTTAAACACGGCCTACGAGCAGTACTTC
cdr3_aa: CASSLNTAYEQYF
clone_size: -
d_call: -
cdr3_length: 13
j_call: TRBJ2-7
v_call: TRBV7-6

cdr3_nt: TGCAGCCCCCGGGACAGGATCACTGAAGCTTTCTTT
cdr3_aa: CSPRDRITEAFF
clone_size: -
d_call: TRBD1
cdr3_length: 12
j_call: TRBJ1-1
v_call: TRBV20-1

cdr3_nt: TGTGCCTGGTTCCTACATCCGGGCACTGAAGCTTTCTTT
cdr3_aa: CAWFLHPGTEAFF
clone_size: once
d_call: -
cdr3_length: 13
j_call: TRBJ1-1
v_call: TRBV30

cdr3_nt: TGTGCCAGCAGTCATGACAGGGGCTATGGCTACACCTTC
cdr3_aa: CASSHDRGYGYTF
clone_size: -
d_call: TRBD1
cdr3_length: 13
j_call: TRBJ1-2
v_call: TRBV6-5

cdr3_nt: TGTGCCAGCAGTTTTGGGGCTAGCGGGAGCAATGAGCAGTTCTTC
cdr3_aa: CASSFGASGSNEQFF
clone_size: -
d_call: TRBD2
cdr3_length: 15
j_call: TRBJ2-1
v_call: TRBV27

cdr3_nt: TGTGCCACCCAGGGCCCCGGGGTAGATACGCAGTATTTT
cdr3_aa: CATQGPGVDTQYF
clone_size: -
d_call: -
cdr3_length: 13
j_call: TRBJ2-3
v_call: TRBV24-1

cdr3_nt: TGTGCCAGCAGTGGCAAGGGGCCCTGGACGTCGCCCCAGCATTTT
cdr3_aa: CASSGKGPWTSPQHF
clone_size: -
d_call: -
cdr3_length: 15
j_call: TRBJ1-5
v_call: TRBV6-1

cdr3_nt: TGTGCCAGCAGGGAGAGTGGTTCCGGGGAGCTGTTTTTT
cdr3_aa: CASRESGSGELFF
clone_size: few
d_call: -
cdr3_length: 13
j_call: TRBJ2-2
v_call: TRBV4-2

cdr3_nt: TGTGCCACCAGTGAGCACAGGAACACCGGGGAGCTGTTTTTT
cdr3_aa: CATSEHRNTGELFF
clone_size: -
d_call: -
cdr3_length: 14
j_call: TRBJ2-2
v_call: TRBV24-1